The rows below give T cell receptor beta chains drawn from one sample of a study of cytomegalovirus exposure and HLA in healthy donors. Produced via immunoSEQ multiplex PCR; TCRdb's table is partial and in-frame only. Recorded for this sample: nearly 200,000 clones. The sequenced material came from PBMCs. The source of these receptors is a boy aged 5-17 years in good health and CMV-seronegative. Each CDR3 is given with its conserved first and last residue. The D gene is left open where the match is weak.

j_gene | d_gene | v_gene | CDR3aa | CDR3nt
TRBJ2-3 | - | TRBV19 | CASSIGDILTQYF | TGTGCCAGTAGTATCGGGGACATCCTTACGCAGTATTTT
TRBJ1-1 | - | TRBV25-1 | CASSESRTPWTFF | TGTGCCAGCAGTGAATCCCGGACTCCGTGGACTTTCTTT
TRBJ1-2 | - | TRBV25-1 | CASSEFGGARGYTF | TGTGCCAGCAGTGAATTCGGGGGGGCGAGGGGCTACACCTTC
TRBJ1-1 | TRBD1 | TRBV10-1 | CASSDRRDSLNTEAFF | TGCGCCAGCAGTGATCGAAGGGACAGCCTCAACACTGAAGCTTTCTTT
TRBJ1-6 | - | TRBV30 | CAWGGVSYNSPLHF | TGTGCCTGGGGGGGGGTTTCCTATAATTCACCCCTCCACTTT
TRBJ2-1 | TRBD2 | TRBV4-1 | CASSQGLAGSEQFF | TGCGCCAGCAGCCAAGGACTAGCGGGGAGTGAGCAGTTCTTC
TRBJ2-7 | - | TRBV13 | CASSPGQSYEQYF | TGTGCCAGCAGCCCAGGACAGTCCTACGAGCAGTACTTC
TRBJ1-1 | - | TRBV30 | CAWSVDSRAGAFF | TGTGCCTGGAGTGTAGACAGCCGGGCGGGGGCTTTCTTT
TRBJ1-5 | - | TRBV5-6 | CASSLWRTNQPQHF | TGTGCCAGCAGCTTGTGGCGGACAAATCAGCCCCAGCATTTT
TRBJ1-2 | TRBD1 | TRBV6-4 | CASSDGTVRGYTF | TGTGCCAGCAGTGACGGGACAGTACGGGGCTACACCTTC
TRBJ1-2 | TRBD1 | TRBV7-3 | CASSPSSGTGVGYTF | TGTGCCAGCAGCCCCAGTTCCGGGACAGGGGTCGGCTACACCTTC
TRBJ1-4 | TRBD1 | TRBV29-1 | CSVLQGANEKLFF | TGCAGCGTTTTACAGGGGGCTAATGAAAAACTGTTTTTT
TRBJ2-5 | TRBD2 | TRBV11-2 | CASSLAGGLAGGETQYF | TGTGCCAGCAGCTTAGCTGGGGGACTAGCGGGGGGAGAGACCCAGTACTTC
TRBJ1-4 | TRBD1 | TRBV7-9 | CASSSGTGSNEKLFF | TGTGCCAGCAGCTCGGGGACAGGATCTAATGAAAAACTGTTTTTT
TRBJ1-5 | - | TRBV21-1 | CASCPSWDRNSNQPQHF | TGTGCCAGCTGTCCGTCCTGGGACAGGAATAGCAATCAGCCCCAGCATTTT
TRBJ2-1 | TRBD1 | TRBV7-9 | CASSLEVGATGGYEQFF | TGTGCCAGCAGCTTAGAGGTGGGAGCGACAGGGGGCTATGAGCAGTTCTTC
TRBJ2-5 | TRBD2 | TRBV7-8 | CASSSSRGLAGGNQYF | TGTGCCAGCAGCTCATCACGTGGACTAGCGGGGGGGAACCAGTACTTC
TRBJ2-1 | - | TRBV5-4 | CASSPTRPRAGNEQFF | TGTGCCAGCAGCCCTACCAGACCTAGGGCAGGGAATGAGCAGTTCTTC
TRBJ1-2 | - | TRBV15 | CATSPGQGTYGYTF | TGTGCCACCAGCCCAGGCCAGGGGACCTATGGCTACACCTTC